These 27 T cell receptor beta chains were all obtained from the same sample, sequenced in a study of molecular identifiers for immune sequencing clone quantification. TCRdb passed the PCR reads through MiXCR, listing each CDR3 protein once. Here the sample spans approximately 500,000 distinct CDR3 sequences, about 25% being singletons. Source material: naive CD8+ T cells from blood, with Jurkat cell RNA spiked in. The sample's subset: FACS-sorted CD8+CD4-CCR7+CD45RA+ naive T cells. These TCRs come from a human donor in good health. Some libraries in this study had Jurkat cell RNA spiked in.

A remark on this clonotype: A much larger clone differs by one base, so this may be a read error. This chain uses TRBV7-2 with TRBJ2-3; a possible D gene is TRBD2 (6 bases). The ends were cut back, 8 bases at V and 8 bases at J, with 14 bases in the middle. CDR1 is SGHTA and CDR2 is FQGNSA in the germline V gene. The CDR3 spans 12 residues. This CDR3 is CASRPGLTTQYF. CDR3 coding DNA: TGTGCCAGCCGCCCGGGACTCACTACGCAGTATTTT.

The J gene is TRBJ2-1, the V gene TRBV19; possibly TRBD1 or TRBD2 for D (5 bases each). The V end was cut by 5 bases, the J end by 8 bases, with 22 bases between. The CDR3 length is 16 residues. The germline gives CDR1 LNHDA, CDR2 SQIVND (reference sequence). The CDR3 DNA reads TGTGCCAGTAGTTTCAGCCCGGGACGGATGGTGGATGAGCAGTTCTTC. This gives the protein CASSFSPGRMVDEQFF. Supplemented by reference TRBV19 and TRBJ2-1, the full variable domain reads DGGITQSPKYLFRKEGQNVTLSCEQNLNHDAMYWYRQDPGQGLRLIYYSQIVNDFQKGDIAEGYSVSREKKESFPLTVTSAQKNPTAFYLCASSFSPGRMVDEQFFGPGTRLTVL.

The chain joins TRBV3-1 to TRBJ2-7; D is possibly TRBD1 (5 bases). V gave up 0 bases and J gave up 6 bases, with 12 bases separating them. CDR1 LGHDT and CDR2 YNNKEL come from the germline V gene (reference sequence). The CDR3 runs 14 residues. The CDR3 loop is CASSQENRRIEQYF. The CDR3 DNA sequence: TGTGCCAGCAGCCAAGAGAACAGGCGGATCGAGCAGTACTTC.

The V gene is TRBV9, the J gene TRBJ2-3, with 7 bases aligning to TRBD1. Per the germline V gene, CDR1 is SGDLS and CDR2 is YYNGEE. J gave up 4 bases and V 4 bases, and 6 bases lay outside the gene matches. CDR3 length: 14 amino acids. The CDR3, as DNA: TGTGCCAGCAGCTCATTCGGACAGGCAGATACGCAGTATTTT. It translates to CASSSFGQADTQYF. The full variable domain, its missing parts supplied by reference TRBV9 and TRBJ2-3, is DSGVTQTPKHLITATGQRVTLRCSPRSGDLSVYWYQQSLDQGLQFLIQYYNGEERAKGNILERFSAQQFPDLHSELNLSSLELGDSALYFCASSSFGQADTQYFGPGTRLTVL.

On this clonotype: One end of the junction does not line up with germline, which may come from a read error. V and J are TRBV7-9 and TRBJ2-7, with unresolved D. The CDR3 totals 12 residues. Germline V gene sequence: CDR1 SEHNR, CDR2 FQNEAQ (reference sequence). Here the CDR3 reads CTSSLQSYEQYF. Here the CDR3 DNA reads TGTACCAGCAGCTTACAGTCCTACGAGCAGTACTTC.

This clonotype has ten or more counts. This chain joins TRBV2 and TRBJ2-3; no firm D call. V was shortened by 4 bases and J by 2 bases, with 10 bases between the two germline ends. CDR1 is SNHLY, CDR2 FYNNEI, per germline. The CDR3 is 14 residues long. The CDR3 sequence is CASSVGSPTDTQYF. CDR3 DNA sequence: TGTGCCAGCAGTGTCGGGTCCCCCACAGATACGCAGTATTTT.

This clonotype was detected ten times or more. The chain carries TRBV6-2 or TRBV6-3 and TRBJ2-1, with D tentatively TRBD2 (6 bases). Per the germline V gene, CDR1 is MNHEY and CDR2 is SVGEGT. The CDR3 has 14 residues. Trimming took off 5 bases at V and 1 base at J, with 9 bases between the two ends. CDR3 nucleotide sequence: TGTGCCAGCAGTCCCGGGGGTTCCTACAATGAGCAGTTCTTC. Translating it yields CASSPGGSYNEQFF.

This clonotype occurred a few times. The chain is built from TRBV11-2 and TRBJ1-4; 9 nucleotides match TRBD1. CDR3 length: 14 residues. CDR1 SGHAT and CDR2 FQNNGV come from the germline V gene. V lost 5 bases, J lost 7 bases, and 5 bases stayed unmatched. The CDR3 DNA is TGTGCCAGCAGCCCGGGACAGGGCAGTGAAAAACTGTTTTTT. Translated, it gives CASSPGQGSEKLFF.

This clonotype was observed a few times. The chain employs TRBV27 and TRBJ2-7; TRBD2 might be the D (6 bases). CDR1 and CDR2 from the germline V gene are MNHEY and SMNVEV (reference sequence). The CDR3 has 14 amino acids. The V gene lost 8 bases and the J gene lost 6 bases, with 20 bases spanning the gap. As DNA, the CDR3 is TGTGCCAGCGGAAACCGGGACTTGGTGGGCGAGCAGTACTTC. Amino acid sequence: CASGNRDLVGEQYF.

This clonotype appeared a few times. The chain links TRBV6-6 to TRBJ2-3, with 10 bases lining up with TRBD2. Trimming cost V 6 bases and J 6 bases; bases outside gene matches: 9. CDR3 length: 15 residues. CDR1 is MNHNY, CDR2 SVGAGI, per germline (reference sequence). CDR3 sequence: CASSRNSGGEDTQYF. The CDR3 region has the DNA TGTGCCAGCAGCCGTAACAGCGGGGGGGAGGATACGCAGTATTTT.

The chain has TRBV6-2 or TRBV6-3 and TRBJ2-2; perhaps TRBD1 as D (5 bases). The V end was cut by 0 bases, the J end by 3 bases, with 11 bases between. This CDR3 comprises 16 residues. Germline CDR1 MNHEY, CDR2 SVGEGT. The CDR3 here is CASSYSGPPYTGELFF. In DNA form, the CDR3 reads TGTGCCAGCAGTTACTCGGGGCCTCCTTACACCGGGGAGCTGTTTTTT.

This clonotype was detected only a few times. V gene TRBV19 combines with J gene TRBJ2-5; D might be TRBD2 (6 bases). The V gene lost 5 bases and the J gene lost 3 bases, with 13 bases spanning the gap. CDR1 and CDR2 from the germline V gene are LNHDA and SQIVND (reference sequence). CDR3 length: 14 residues. The CDR3 nucleotides are TGTGCCAGTAGTGACTTGGGACTGGAAGAGACCCAGTACTTC. The encoded protein is CASSDLGLEETQYF.

In this sample, this clonotype turned up a few times. This chain links TRBV3-1 with TRBJ1-1; no firm D call. This CDR3 comprises 15 residues. V was shortened by 0 bases and J by 1 base, with 9 bases between the two germline ends. Per germline, CDR1 LGHDT and CDR2 YNNKEL (reference sequence). The CDR3 region has the DNA TGTGCCAGCAGCCAAGATATGAGTACGAACACTGAAGCTTTCTTT. Its translation is CASSQDMSTNTEAFF.

This clonotype was seen only a few times. The V and J genes are TRBV7-9 and TRBJ2-5, with D tentatively TRBD1 or TRBD2 (6 bases each). The CDR3 totals 17 residues. The V end lost 0 bases, the J end lost 5 bases, and 19 bases lay between the germline ends. CDR1 is SEHNR and CDR2 is FQNEAQ in the germline V gene (reference sequence). CDR3 in amino acids: CASSLAGVGGQGETQYF. CDR3 nucleotide sequence: TGTGCCAGCAGCTTAGCTGGGGTCGGGGGCCAGGGGGAGACCCAGTACTTC.

A few counts support this clonotype. This chain joins TRBV20-1 and TRBJ1-4; no clear D gene. Germline V lookup: CDR1 DFQATT, CDR2 SNEGSKA (reference sequence). The CDR3 runs to 14 residues. Trimming pared 1 base from V and 10 bases from J, leaving 16 bases between. The CDR3 region is CSARGVTGDGKLFF. DNA of the CDR3: TGCAGTGCTAGAGGTGTAACGGGCGACGGAAAACTGTTTTTT.

Comments on this clonotype: Given a much more abundant clone one base away, this may be a read error. The rearrangement uses TRBV6-5 and TRBJ2-5; the match to TRBD2 covers 16 bases. The V and J ends lost 0 bases and 9 bases, in that order; junction bases with no gene match: 13. CDR3 length: 19 amino acids. Germline V gene data show CDR1 as MNHEY and CDR2 as SVGAGI. The CDR3 spells CASSYSWGLAGGGRAAQYF. The CDR3 DNA is TGTGCCAGCAGTTACTCATGGGGACTAGCGGGAGGGGGTCGAGCGGCCCAGTACTTC.

This clonotype was seen a few times. This sequence joins TRBV6-5 and TRBJ1-6; possibly TRBD1 for D (5 bases). The CDR3 is 15 residues long. Trimming removed 2 bases at V and 5 bases at J, with 10 bases between. From germline, CDR1 is MNHEY and CDR2 SVGAGI. The CDR3 DNA follows: TGTGCCAGCAGTTACACAGGCCTAAATAATTCACCCCTCCACTTT. Translation gives CASSYTGLNNSPLHF.

As for this clonotype: A read error may be the cause here, since a much bigger clone is one base away. The chain combines TRBV5-1 with TRBJ1-1; 7 bases fit TRBD1. This CDR3 is 15 amino acids long. CDR1 is SGHRS and CDR2 is YFSETQ in the germline V gene. The CDR3 spells CASSFRDSLNTEALF. DNA of the CDR3: TGCGCCAGCAGCTTCCGGGACAGCTTGAACACTGAAGCTCTCTTT. The full variable domain, in which reference TRBV5-1 and TRBJ1-1 provide the parts outside the CDR3, is KAGVTQTPRYLIKTRGQQVTLSCSPISGHRSVSWYQQTPGQGLQFLFEYFSETQRNKGNFPGRFSGRQFSNSRSEMNVSTLELGDSALYLCASSFRDSLNTEALFGQGTRLTVV.

This chain joins TRBV7-6 and TRBJ2-1; D is possibly TRBD2 (6 bases). Germline CDR1 SGHVS, CDR2 FNYEAQ. The CDR3 loop spans 19 amino acids. Trimming pared 1 base from V and 0 bases from J, leaving 19 bases between. CDR3 loop: CASSLEGTAGTISYNEQFF. In DNA form, the CDR3 reads TGTGCCAGCAGCTTAGAGGGGACGGCGGGGACGATCTCCTACAATGAGCAGTTCTTC.

This clonotype was picked up many times. V gene TRBV2 combines with J gene TRBJ2-3; unclear D gene. The CDR3 extends over 13 amino acids. The ends were cut back, 7 bases at V and 4 bases at J, with 12 bases in the middle. The germline CDR1 and CDR2 sequences are SNHLY and FYNNEI. The CDR3: CASIGRKADTQYF. The CDR3 DNA follows: TGTGCCAGCATTGGTCGTAAAGCAGATACGCAGTATTTT.

On this clonotype: Just one base apart from a much larger clone, this may be a read error. This chain uses TRBV9 with TRBJ1-1, with TRBD1 as a possible D gene (6 bases). The V gene lost 0 bases and the J gene lost 0 bases, with 12 bases spanning the gap. The CDR3 sequence is 16 residues long. CDR1 and CDR2 from the germline V gene are SGDLS and YYNGEE. The CDR3 is CASSVGSTGLNTEAFF. The CDR3 bases are TGTGCCAGCAGCGTAGGTTCAACAGGGCTGAACACTGAAGCTTTCTTT. Combining the CDR3 with reference TRBV9 and TRBJ1-1 gives the whole variable domain DSGVTQTPKHLITATGQRVTLRCSPRSGDLSVYWYQQSLDQGLQFLIQYYNGEERAKGNILERFSAQQFPDLHSELNLSSLELGDSALYFCASSVGSTGLNTEAFFGQGTRLTVV.

The genes are TRBV6-5 and TRBJ2-1, with 10 positions matching TRBD2. Per germline, CDR1 MNHEY and CDR2 SVGAGI. The CDR3 runs 15 residues. With 7 bases clipped from V and 2 bases from J, the junction kept 5 bases outside the gene matches. CDR3 in amino acids: CASKPGLATYNEQFF. In DNA form, the CDR3 reads TGTGCCAGCAAGCCGGGACTAGCGACCTACAATGAGCAGTTCTTC.

This clonotype was counted only a few times. The chain has TRBV12-3 or TRBV12-4 and TRBJ1-1, with no clear D. This CDR3 comprises 17 residues. V shed 0 bases and J shed 3 bases, with 17 bases lying between them. For the CDR3, the DNA is TGTGCCAGCAGTTTAGCCCCCTCTCTGGGGATAGACACTGAAGCTTTCTTT. The encoded protein is CASSLAPSLGIDTEAFF.

The gene calls are TRBV7-9 and TRBJ1-5, with TRBD1 as a possible D gene (5 bases). This CDR3 comprises 13 residues. Germline V gene sequence: CDR1 SEHNR, CDR2 FQNEAQ (reference sequence). Trimming shortened V by 11 bases and J by 5 bases, and 16 bases separated the two germline ends. For the CDR3, the DNA is TGTGCCGGGAGCGGGGGGGAGTATCAGCCCCAGCATTTT. Protein: CAGSGGEYQPQHF.

The V gene is TRBV30, the J gene TRBJ2-3; TRBD2 is a possible D gene (5 bases). V lost 0 bases and J lost 2, with 9 bases in between. The CDR3 loop spans 14 amino acids. Germline CDR1 is GTSNPN and CDR2 is SVGIG (reference sequence). CDR3 protein: CAWSVLGPTDTQYF. In DNA form, the CDR3 reads TGTGCCTGGAGTGTACTAGGGCCCACAGATACGCAGTATTTT.

The V call is TRBV5-1, the J call TRBJ2-7, with D perhaps TRBD2 (5 bases). Germline CDR1 and CDR2: SGHRS and YFSETQ. The CDR3 has 13 amino acids. The V and J ends lost 4 bases and 4 bases respectively, with 12 bases between them. The CDR3 region has the DNA TGCGCCAGCAGCGTGGAGGCGGGTTACGAGCAGTACTTC. It encodes CASSVEAGYEQYF.

The genes are TRBV30 and TRBJ2-3; D unclear. Germline V lookup: CDR1 GTSNPN, CDR2 SVGIG (reference sequence). This CDR3 has 12 residues. V lost 4 bases and J lost 3, with 8 bases in between. The CDR3 loop reads CAWNRETDTQYF. CDR3 nucleotides: TGTGCCTGGAATAGGGAAACAGATACGCAGTATTTT.